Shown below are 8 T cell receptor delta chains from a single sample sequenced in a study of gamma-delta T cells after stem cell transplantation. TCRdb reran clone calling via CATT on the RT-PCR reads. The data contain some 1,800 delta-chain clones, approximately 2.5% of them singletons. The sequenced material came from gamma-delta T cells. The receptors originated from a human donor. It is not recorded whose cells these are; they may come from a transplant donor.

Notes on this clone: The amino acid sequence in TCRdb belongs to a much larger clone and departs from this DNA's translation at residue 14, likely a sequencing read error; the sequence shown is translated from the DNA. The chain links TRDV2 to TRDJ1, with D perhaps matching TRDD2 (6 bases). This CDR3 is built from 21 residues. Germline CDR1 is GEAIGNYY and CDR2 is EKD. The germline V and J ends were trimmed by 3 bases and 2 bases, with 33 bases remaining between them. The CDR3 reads CACDPLLPLIQSLRITDKLIF. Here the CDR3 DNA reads TGTGCCTGTGACCCCCTCCTTCCGCTAATTCAGTCCCTGAGGATTACCGATAAACTCATCTTT.

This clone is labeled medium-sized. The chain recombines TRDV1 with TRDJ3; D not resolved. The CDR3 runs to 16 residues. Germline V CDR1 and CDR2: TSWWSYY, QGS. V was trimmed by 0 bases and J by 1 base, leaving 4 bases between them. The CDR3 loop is CALGELRSWDTRQMFF. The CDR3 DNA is TGTGCTCTTGGGGAACTGCGGTCCTGGGACACCCGACAGATGTTTTTC.

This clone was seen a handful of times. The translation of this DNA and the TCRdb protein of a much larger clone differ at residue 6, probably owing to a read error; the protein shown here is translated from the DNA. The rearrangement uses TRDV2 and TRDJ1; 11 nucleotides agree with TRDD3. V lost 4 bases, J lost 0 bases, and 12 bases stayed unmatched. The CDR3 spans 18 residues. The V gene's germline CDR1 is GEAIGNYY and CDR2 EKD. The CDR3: CACDPIRMGDTYTDKLIF. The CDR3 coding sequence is TGTGCCTGTGATCCGATTAGAATGGGGGATACGTACACCGATAAACTCATCTTT.

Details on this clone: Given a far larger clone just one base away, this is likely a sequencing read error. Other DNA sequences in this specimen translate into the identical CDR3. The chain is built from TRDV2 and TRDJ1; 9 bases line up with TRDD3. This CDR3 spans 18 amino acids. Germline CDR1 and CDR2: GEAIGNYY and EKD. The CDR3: CACEPLGGIPSYTDKLIF. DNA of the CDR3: TGCGCCTGTGAGCCGCTTGGGGGGATACCCTCGTACACCGATAAACTCATCTTT.

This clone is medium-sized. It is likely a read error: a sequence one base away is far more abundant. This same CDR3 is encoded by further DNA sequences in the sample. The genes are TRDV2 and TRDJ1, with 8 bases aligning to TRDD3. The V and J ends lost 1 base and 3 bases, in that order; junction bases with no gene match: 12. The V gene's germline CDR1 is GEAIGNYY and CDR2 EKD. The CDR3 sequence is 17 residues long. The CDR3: CACDTLGDTGASDKLIF. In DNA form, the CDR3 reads TGTGCCTGTGACACTCTGGGGGACACAGGAGCCTCCGATAAACTCATCTTT.

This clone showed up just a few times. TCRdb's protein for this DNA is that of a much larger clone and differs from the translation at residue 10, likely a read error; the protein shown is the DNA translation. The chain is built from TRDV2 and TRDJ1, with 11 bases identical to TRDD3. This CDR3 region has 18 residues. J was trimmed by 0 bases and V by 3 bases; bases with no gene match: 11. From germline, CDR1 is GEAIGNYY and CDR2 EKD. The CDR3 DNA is TGTGCCTGTGACTCAGTACTGGGGGATATGCTGCACACCGATAAACTCATCTTT. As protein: CACDSVLGDMLHTDKLIF.

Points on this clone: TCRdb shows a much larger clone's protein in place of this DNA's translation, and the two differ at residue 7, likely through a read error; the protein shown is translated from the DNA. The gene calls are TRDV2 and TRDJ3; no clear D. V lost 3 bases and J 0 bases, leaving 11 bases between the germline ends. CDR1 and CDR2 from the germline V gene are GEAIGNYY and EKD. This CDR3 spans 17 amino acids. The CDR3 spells CACDLTRVSWDTRQMFF. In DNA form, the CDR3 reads TGTGCCTGTGACCTTACTAGGGTCTCCTGGGACACCCGACAGATGTTTTTC.

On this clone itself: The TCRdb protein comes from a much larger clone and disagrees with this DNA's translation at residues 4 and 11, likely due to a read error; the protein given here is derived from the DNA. In nucleotides, the CDR3 is TGTGCCTGTGGCCCTCTACTGGGGGATCGTGACGCCGATAAACTCATCTTT. This sequence encodes CACGPLLGDRDADKLIF. V and J are TRDV2 and TRDJ1; 10 bases line up with TRDD3. The CDR3 consists of 17 residues. V gave up 5 bases and J gave up 3 bases; unmatched junction bases: 14. The germline gives CDR1 GEAIGNYY, CDR2 EKD.